These T cell receptor beta chains were read from a single sample in a study of T-cell memory formation after mild COVID-19. TCRdb reprocessed the 5' RACE reads via MiXCR and lists one record per CDR3 protein. The repertoire has approximately 260,000 distinct CDR3 sequences, 15% to 20% of them found once; the top ten carry 22%. Sequenced input: PBMCs or a T cell subset sorted from them (not recorded which). The receptor set was obtained from a man younger than 35 who had mild COVID-19 (a few samples of this study predate the infection). Cell type and time point are not known. Both conserved end residues are part of each CDR3. Fields, in order: V gene, clone size, D gene, J gene, CDR3 DNA, CDR3 protein. The D gene is left open where the match is weak. The size entry is marked missing in some rows and otherwise reads once, few, many or a size class.

V: TRBV14
size: -
D: -
J: TRBJ1-6
DNA: TGTGCCAGCAGCCAAGCACAAGGTTCGCCCCTCCACTTT
CDR3: CASSQAQGSPLHF

V: TRBV6-6
size: few
D: -
J: TRBJ2-1
DNA: TGTGCCAGCATAAGTAATCCCCCTAATGAGCAGTTCTTC
CDR3: CASISNPPNEQFF

V: TRBV29-1
size: few
D: -
J: TRBJ2-7
DNA: TGCAGCGTTGGACAAGGGTCCTACGAGCAGTACTTC
CDR3: CSVGQGSYEQYF

V: TRBV15
size: -
D: -
J: TRBJ2-5
DNA: TGTGCCACCAGCAGAGATCTTGGAGAGACCCAGTACTTC
CDR3: CATSRDLGETQYF

V: TRBV10-3
size: -
D: -
J: TRBJ2-2
DNA: TGTGCCATCAGGGCAGGGTCAAGGACCGGGGAGCTGTTTTTT
CDR3: CAIRAGSRTGELFF

V: TRBV12-3/TRBV12-4
size: few
D: TRBD1
J: TRBJ1-1
DNA: TGTGCCAGCAGCAGGGGGACAGGGGGCCGTGGGGCTGAAGCTTTCTTT
CDR3: CASSRGTGGRGAEAFF

V: TRBV3-1
size: few
D: -
J: TRBJ1-5
DNA: TGTGCCAGCAGCCAAGAAACCAGTGAGCAGCCCCAGCATTTT
CDR3: CASSQETSEQPQHF

V: TRBV19
size: many
D: TRBD2
J: TRBJ2-3
DNA: TGTGCCGCCCGGGGGGGCCCAGATACGCAGTATTTT
CDR3: CAARGGPDTQYF

V: TRBV28
size: -
D: -
J: TRBJ1-4
DNA: TGTGCCAGCAATCGACAGAGGGAAAAACTGTTTTTT
CDR3: CASNRQREKLFF

V: TRBV5-1
size: few
D: TRBD1
J: TRBJ1-1
DNA: TGCGCCAGCAGCTCGACAGGGGTAAGGAACACTGAAGCTTTCTTT
CDR3: CASSSTGVRNTEAFF

V: TRBV7-9
size: -
D: TRBD1
J: TRBJ1-2
DNA: TGTGCCAGCAGCTTGGACAGGGTCGCCTATGGCTACACCTTC
CDR3: CASSLDRVAYGYTF

V: TRBV15
size: many
D: -
J: TRBJ1-1
DNA: TGTGCCACCGGACAGCGCCGGGGCACTGAAGCTTTCTTT
CDR3: CATGQRRGTEAFF

V: TRBV5-1
size: few
D: -
J: TRBJ1-1
DNA: TGCGCCAGCAGCAATGAAGGGACGGTTGAAGCTTTCTTT
CDR3: CASSNEGTVEAFF

V: TRBV20-1
size: -
D: TRBD1
J: TRBJ1-6
DNA: TGCAGTGCTACGGCGAGGGACAGGGGAAACTCACCCCTCCACTTT
CDR3: CSATARDRGNSPLHF

V: TRBV27
size: -
D: -
J: TRBJ2-7
DNA: TGTGCCAGCAGTCGCCGACCCCCCCTCTACGAGCAGTACTTC
CDR3: CASSRRPPLYEQYF

V: TRBV4-3
size: -
D: TRBD2
J: TRBJ2-1
DNA: TGCTCCAGCAGCTCGACTAGCGGGGGGGCCTACAATGAGCAGTTCTTC
CDR3: CSSSSTSGGAYNEQFF

V: TRBV7-3
size: many
D: TRBD2
J: TRBJ2-3
DNA: TGTGCCAGCAGCGCGAAGACTAGCGGGGCGGATACGCAGTATTTT
CDR3: CASSAKTSGADTQYF

V: TRBV6-2/TRBV6-3
size: few
D: -
J: TRBJ2-2
DNA: TGTGCCAGCAGTTACCCGGAACAGGGTGCCGGGGAGCTGTTTTTT
CDR3: CASSYPEQGAGELFF

V: TRBV6-2/TRBV6-3
size: -
D: -
J: TRBJ1-2
DNA: TGTGCCAGCAGTTACAGGGTGGATGGCTACACCTTC
CDR3: CASSYRVDGYTF

V: TRBV5-1
size: -
D: -
J: TRBJ2-1
DNA: TGCGCCAGCAGCGGGGAGACGGGCAATGAGCAGTTCTTC
CDR3: CASSGETGNEQFF

V: TRBV3-1
size: -
D: TRBD1
J: TRBJ2-2
DNA: TGTGCCACCAAACCGGGACAGGGAGATCTTGGAGGTCGCACCGGGGAGCTGTTTTTT
CDR3: CATKPGQGDLGGRTGELFF

V: TRBV18
size: -
D: TRBD1
J: TRBJ2-7
DNA: TGTGCCAGCTCACCCTGGACAGGGGACGCCTACGAGCAGTACTTC
CDR3: CASSPWTGDAYEQYF

V: TRBV5-1
size: many
D: TRBD2
J: TRBJ2-1
DNA: TGCGCCAGCAGCTTTAGCGGGGGGCCCGATGAGCAGTTCTTC
CDR3: CASSFSGGPDEQFF

V: TRBV5-1
size: few
D: -
J: TRBJ2-5
DNA: TGCGCCAGCAGCTTAGGACAGAAGCTAGGGACCCAGTACTTC
CDR3: CASSLGQKLGTQYF

V: TRBV7-9
size: -
D: -
J: TRBJ2-5
DNA: TGTGCCAGCAGCCCTGTCGGGAGCATACAAGAGACCCAGTACTTC
CDR3: CASSPVGSIQETQYF

V: TRBV4-1
size: few
D: TRBD1
J: TRBJ2-7
DNA: TGCGCCAGCAGCCAAGGACAGGGGCCAAGCTACGAGCAGTACTTC
CDR3: CASSQGQGPSYEQYF

V: TRBV4-1
size: few
D: -
J: TRBJ1-6
DNA: TGCGCCAGCAGCCAAGATCAGTTCGCAGGGGAGCTACCCCTCCACTTT
CDR3: CASSQDQFAGELPLHF

V: TRBV5-4
size: -
D: -
J: TRBJ2-2
DNA: TGTGCCAGCAGCAGGGGGGAGACCGGGGAGCTGTTTTTT
CDR3: CASSRGETGELFF

V: TRBV7-2
size: few
D: -
J: TRBJ1-2
DNA: TGTGCCAGCAGCTTAGTATATCGCACTGGTGGCTACACCTTC
CDR3: CASSLVYRTGGYTF

V: TRBV20-1
size: many
D: -
J: TRBJ2-6
DNA: TGCAGTGCTAGCATGTCCAGGGTATATGGGGCCAACGTCCTGACTTTC
CDR3: CSASMSRVYGANVLTF

V: TRBV30
size: -
D: -
J: TRBJ2-4
DNA: TGTGCCGGGTTTCGGGCTGACAAAAACATTCAGTACTTC
CDR3: CAGFRADKNIQYF

V: TRBV6-2/TRBV6-3
size: few
D: -
J: TRBJ2-5
DNA: TGTGCCAGCAGCGAGCCCGATGAGACCCAGTACTTC
CDR3: CASSEPDETQYF

V: TRBV4-3
size: many
D: -
J: TRBJ2-3
DNA: TGCGCCAGCAGCCCAAGGGTGTTGGGAGATACGCAGTATTTT
CDR3: CASSPRVLGDTQYF

V: TRBV11-2
size: few
D: -
J: TRBJ2-5
DNA: TGTGCCAGCAGCTTAAACCCCGCCGGGGGAGAGACCCAGTACTTC
CDR3: CASSLNPAGGETQYF

V: TRBV10-3
size: -
D: TRBD2
J: TRBJ2-5
DNA: TGTGCCATCAGGCCAGCGGGGGCCACGAGGGAGACCCAGTACTTC
CDR3: CAIRPAGATRETQYF

V: TRBV11-2
size: -
D: TRBD1
J: TRBJ1-2
DNA: TGTGCCAGCAGCCGACCGGACAGGGGACACTATGGCTACACCTTC
CDR3: CASSRPDRGHYGYTF

V: TRBV30
size: few
D: -
J: TRBJ1-3
DNA: TGTGCCTGGAGTAGTTCTGGAAACACCATATATTTT
CDR3: CAWSSSGNTIYF

V: TRBV7-2
size: -
D: -
J: TRBJ2-5
DNA: TGTGCCAGCAGGCTGGACGTGCAAGAGACCCAGTACTTC
CDR3: CASRLDVQETQYF

V: TRBV12-3/TRBV12-4
size: -
D: -
J: TRBJ1-2
DNA: TGTGCCAGCAGTCTAGGGAGACCCTATGGCTACACCTTC
CDR3: CASSLGRPYGYTF

V: TRBV29-1
size: -
D: -
J: TRBJ2-3
DNA: TGCAGCGTTGTGCCGGCAGGGAGGACAGATACGCAGTATTTT
CDR3: CSVVPAGRTDTQYF

V: TRBV3-1
size: few
D: TRBD2
J: TRBJ2-1
DNA: TGTGCCAGCAGCCAAGACCCGCCGGGGGGATACAATGAGCAGTTCTTC
CDR3: CASSQDPPGGYNEQFF

V: TRBV5-1
size: many
D: TRBD1
J: TRBJ1-2
DNA: TGCGCCAGCAGCCCCCAGGGACAGATTGGCTATGGCTACACCTTC
CDR3: CASSPQGQIGYGYTF

V: TRBV5-1
size: -
D: -
J: TRBJ2-3
DNA: TGCGCCAGCAGCTTGGGTCCGGGTCTGGACACAGATACGCAGTATTTT
CDR3: CASSLGPGLDTDTQYF

V: TRBV6-1
size: -
D: -
J: TRBJ1-5
DNA: TGTGCCAGCACACGGGAGGGGGGCAATCAGCCCCAGCATTTT
CDR3: CASTREGGNQPQHF

V: TRBV9
size: few
D: -
J: TRBJ2-2
DNA: TGTGCCAGCAGCGTAGATAGGACCGTGAACACCGGGGAGCTGTTTTTT
CDR3: CASSVDRTVNTGELFF

V: TRBV18
size: -
D: TRBD1
J: TRBJ2-1
DNA: TGTGCCAGCTCACCCCGAGGGGGCGAAAATGAGCAGTTCTTC
CDR3: CASSPRGGENEQFF

V: TRBV9
size: -
D: TRBD1
J: TRBJ2-4
DNA: TGTGCCAGCAGCCAGAGACAGGGAAACATTCAGTACTTC
CDR3: CASSQRQGNIQYF

V: TRBV5-1
size: once
D: TRBD1
J: TRBJ1-1
DNA: TGCGCCAGCAGCTTGCAGGGGGACCCGAACACTGAAGCTTTCTTT
CDR3: CASSLQGDPNTEAFF